This T cell receptor (beta chain) derives from a study of blood T cell repertoires in COVID-19. Study summary: COVID-19 samples collected from the United States, Italy and Spain covered acute and convalescent phases.

In the source study's methods: Amplification of reference gene primers provided the estimated nucleated cell counts. The table came from immunoSEQ multiplex PCR; TCRdb's copy has only in-frame clones and leaves some out. Clone size and the V and J calls come from that table; the DNA yielded D and trimming. Among under 60,000 clones listed, about 76% were seen once. The CDR3 sequence is 17 residues long. V dropped 1 base and J dropped 5; count of bases not matched to a gene: 9. Germline V gene data show CDR1 as LGHDT and CDR2 as YNNKEL (reference sequence). This chain links TRBV3-1 (or the pseudogene TRBV3-2) with TRBJ2-2, with 8 bases aligning to TRBD2. This TCR derives from a human donor with active or convalescent COVID-19. The donor label of this sample is uncertain. The sequenced material came from peripheral blood. The CDR3 bases are TGTGCCAGCAGCCAAGGTCCAGCGGGAGAATTAACCGGGGAGCTGTTTTTT. It is translated as CASSQGPAGELTGELFF.